This T cell receptor beta chain was captured by sequencing in a study of siplizumab effects on memory and regulatory T cells. In regard to this clone: What it binds is unknown.

Sequenced by immunoSEQ multiplex PCR; TCRdb stores in-frame clones only, minus some. The sample carries around 7,400 clones, roughly 65% recorded once. Study-wide results and caveats: The majority of clones, roughly 75-97% of proliferating CD4+ or CD8+ clones, lacked an assignable naive or memory phenotype. Tregs that proliferated in siplizumab cultures did not have their suppressive function confirmed. Alloreactive sequences tracing back to unstimulated CD4+ memory cells fell significantly with siplizumab.

The specimen sequenced was effector memory CD8+ T cells sorted from blood. The subset denotes: unstimulated CD8+ effector memory T cells. The receptor's source is a human donor in good health.

The CDR3 DNA sequence: TGTGCCAGCGCTGGATTAGCTAATGAAAAACTGTTTTTT. It encodes CASAGLANEKLFF. The chain carries TRBV6-6 and TRBJ1-4; D gene unclear. V shed 8 bases and J shed 3 bases, with 10 bases lying between them. This CDR3 contains 13 residues. Germline loops: CDR1 MNHNY, CDR2 SVGAGI (reference sequence).